Each of the 24 T cell receptor beta chains below was sequenced from the same sample in a study of blood T cell repertoires in COVID-19. Sequencing used immunoSEQ multiplex PCR; TCRdb keeps in-frame clones, though not all of them. The sample lists more than 200,000 clones, around 87% seen once, with 1.5% to 2% in the top ten. The sequencing input was PBMCs or T cells enriched from blood (not recorded which). These receptors came from a woman in her forties or fifties who had recovered from COVID-19.

The gene calls are TRBV3-1 (or the pseudogene TRBV3-2) and TRBJ1-3; 9 bases fit TRBD1. CDR1 and CDR2 (germline): LGHDT, YNNKEL (reference sequence). The CDR3 has 16 amino acids. After removal of 4 bases from V and 3 bases from J, the junction contained 7 bases not matched to a gene. CDR3 DNA sequence: TGTGCCAGCAGCCCCCGGGACAGGGCCCTTGGAAACACCATATATTTT. This sequence encodes CASSPRDRALGNTIYF.

The chain has TRBV28 and TRBJ2-5; D is perhaps TRBD2 (6 bases). Looked up from germline, CDR1 is MDHEN and CDR2 is SYDVKM. This CDR3 spans 15 amino acids. V was clipped by 3 bases and J by 0 bases, with 11 bases between them. The CDR3 region has the DNA TGTGCCAGCAGTTTGCTTAGCGGAAACCAAGAGACCCAGTACTTC. This sequence encodes CASSLLSGNQETQYF.

This chain links TRBV7-9 with TRBJ1-2, with unresolved D. The CDR3 totals 17 residues. In germline, CDR1 is SEHNR, CDR2 FQNEAQ (reference sequence). Trimming pared 2 bases from V and 3 bases from J, leaving 19 bases between. The CDR3 sequence: CASSLPYWSTPHYGYTF. Here the CDR3 DNA reads TGTGCCAGCAGCTTACCATACTGGTCTACCCCACACTATGGCTACACCTTC.

The chain recombines TRBV10-3 with TRBJ2-7; 8 bases are a match to TRBD2. Trimming removed 5 bases from V and 1 base from J; junction bases left unmatched: 10. The CDR3 has 16 residues. CDR1 and CDR2 from the germline V gene are ENHRY and SYGVKD. The CDR3 is CAISTPRSGTSYEQYF. For the CDR3, the DNA is TGTGCCATCAGTACCCCTCGTAGCGGGACGTCCTACGAGCAGTACTTC.

This clone was detected only a few times. The gene calls are TRBV20-1 and TRBJ1-3, with D tentatively TRBD1 (6 bases). V was shortened by 3 bases and J by 3 bases, with 12 bases between the two germline ends. The CDR3 runs to 14 residues. In germline, CDR1 is DFQATT, CDR2 SNEGSKA (reference sequence). The CDR3 protein is CSASLTGGGNTIYF. The CDR3 region has the DNA TGCAGTGCTAGTCTGACAGGCGGTGGAAACACCATATATTTT.

The J gene is TRBJ2-1, the V gene TRBV19, with D unclear. The CDR3 is 12 residues long. Germline V gene lookup returns CDR1 LNHDA and CDR2 SQIVND (reference sequence). Between the trimmed V and J ends, which lost 2 bases and 9 bases, there was a span of 8 bases. CDR3 in amino acids: CASSILGSEQFF. CDR3 in DNA: TGTGCCAGTAGTATACTGGGCAGTGAGCAGTTCTTC.

This clone was detected many times. CDR3 bases: TGTGCCAGCATAGCCGGCACAGCGGGGGCTGGGACCGGGGAGCTGTTTTTT. Residues: CASIAGTAGAGTGELFF. The V and J genes are TRBV7-8 and TRBJ2-2; 8 bases agree with TRBD2. Germline lookup yields CDR1 SGHVS and CDR2 FQNEAQ. J gave up 5 bases and V 7 bases, and 15 bases lay outside the gene matches. This CDR3 has 17 amino acids. Supplemented by reference TRBV7-8 and TRBJ2-2, the full variable domain reads GAGVSQSPRYKVAKRGQDVALRCDPISGHVSLFWYQQALGQGPEFLTYFQNEAQLDKSGLPSDRFFAERPEGSVSTLKIQRTQQEDSAVYLCASIAGTAGAGTGELFFGEGSRLTVL.

The chain has TRBV7-2 and TRBJ2-7; D gene uncertain. V lost 3 bases and J lost 5, with 14 bases in between. In germline, CDR1 is SGHTA, CDR2 FQGNSA. CDR3 length: 14 residues. CDR3 nucleotides: TGTGCCAGCAGCTTCTTTCTCTCCGCGGACGAGCAGTACTTC. It specifies CASSFFLSADEQYF.

This clone was counted once. This chain joins TRBV28 and TRBJ1-1; TRBD1 matches at 8 bases. After removal of 6 bases from V and 1 base from J, the junction contained 4 bases not matched to a gene. Per the germline V gene, CDR1 is MDHEN and CDR2 is SYDVKM. The CDR3 extends over 14 amino acids. The CDR3 nucleotides are TGTGCCAGCAGGGTGGACAGGGAGAACACTGAAGCTTTCTTT. This gives the protein CASRVDRENTEAFF.

J is TRBJ1-2 and V is TRBV7-8, with D perhaps matching TRBD1 (5 bases). Trimming took off 7 bases at V and 0 bases at J, with 12 bases between the two ends. The CDR3 has 14 amino acids. CDR1 is SGHVS and CDR2 is FQNEAQ in the germline V gene. Here the CDR3 reads CASTIDRTNYGYTF. As DNA, the CDR3 is TGTGCCAGCACTATCGACAGAACTAACTATGGCTACACCTTC.

The V and J genes are TRBV2 and TRBJ2-2; D unresolved. The V gene lost 2 bases and the J gene lost 6 bases, with 7 bases spanning the gap. The germline V gene has CDR1 SNHLY and CDR2 FYNNEI. The CDR3 totals 13 residues. CDR3 amino acids: CASSESGPGELFF. DNA for the CDR3: TGTGCCAGCAGTGAATCTGGGCCCGGGGAGCTGTTTTTT.

The chain is built from TRBV19 and TRBJ1-5; TRBD1 agrees at 9 bases. V lost 8 bases to trimming and J lost 5 bases; unmatched junction nucleotides: 7. In germline, CDR1 is LNHDA, CDR2 SQIVND (reference sequence). The CDR3 has 14 amino acids. The CDR3 loop reads CASDRQGGHQPQHF. CDR3 bases: TGTGCCAGTGATCGACAGGGGGGGCATCAGCCCCAGCATTTT. The whole variable domain, remainder taken from reference TRBV19 and TRBJ1-5, is DGGITQSPKYLFRKEGQNVTLSCEQNLNHDAMYWYRQDPGQGLRLIYYSQIVNDFQKGDIAEGYSVSREKKESFPLTVTSAQKNPTAFYLCASDRQGGHQPQHFGDGTRLSIL.

The V and J genes are TRBV6-5 and TRBJ2-7, with D perhaps matching TRBD2 (6 bases). CDR1 and CDR2 from the germline V gene are MNHEY and SVGAGI. V was cut by 4 bases and J by 2 bases, with 12 bases left in between. The CDR3 sequence is 14 residues long. CDR3 loop: CASSFSSGAYEQYF. CDR3 sequence (DNA): TGTGCCAGCAGTTTTAGTAGCGGAGCCTACGAGCAGTACTTC.

The chain is built from TRBV2 and TRBJ1-5; no firm D call. The CDR3 loop spans 15 amino acids. CDR1 is SNHLY, CDR2 FYNNEI, per germline. V was shortened by 4 bases and J by 0 bases, with 10 bases between the two germline ends. CDR3 protein: CASSGLQSSNQPQHF. In DNA form, the CDR3 reads TGTGCCAGCAGTGGGTTACAGTCTAGCAATCAGCCCCAGCATTTT.

The V call is TRBV10-3, the J call TRBJ2-1; 7 nucleotides align to TRBD1. The CDR3 has 14 amino acids. Germline V gene sequence: CDR1 ENHRY, CDR2 SYGVKD. V was clipped by 3 bases and J by 7 bases; unmatched bases: 6. The CDR3 sequence: CAISETGDRNEQFF. The CDR3 DNA is TGTGCCATCAGTGAAACAGGGGATCGGAATGAGCAGTTCTTC.

The chain is built from TRBV2 and TRBJ1-4, with TRBD1 identical over 8 bases. The CDR3 is 16 amino acids. Germline CDR1 reads SNHLY; CDR2 reads FYNNEI. The J segment lost 4 bases and the V segment lost 6 bases, leaving 10 bases of the junction unmatched. CDR3 DNA: TGTGCCAGCAGGATACAGGGGGGGACAGTTAATGAAAAACTGTTTTTT. As protein: CASRIQGGTVNEKLFF.

V gene TRBV4-2 combines with J gene TRBJ2-1, with 9 bases fitting TRBD2. The V and J ends lost 1 base and 4 bases, in that order; junction bases with no gene match: 14. This CDR3 contains 19 residues. Germline V lookup: CDR1 LGHNA, CDR2 YNFKEQ. CDR3 residues: CASSQARVAGARIYNEQFF. Written as DNA, the CDR3 is TGTGCCAGCAGCCAAGCCCGGGTAGCGGGAGCGAGAATTTACAATGAGCAGTTCTTC.

The chain recombines TRBV27 with TRBJ2-3; TRBD1 agrees at 7 bases. CDR1 is MNHEY and CDR2 is SMNVEV in the germline V gene (reference sequence). V lost 6 bases and J lost 2; bases outside the gene matches: 8. This CDR3 has 15 amino acids. In DNA, the CDR3 is TGTGCCAGCAGCTCCCCGGGACAGCTCACAGATACGCAGTATTTT. Protein product: CASSSPGQLTDTQYF.

The rearrangement uses TRBV2 and TRBJ1-1; tentatively, D is TRBD1 (5 bases). This CDR3 comprises 15 residues. Germline V gives CDR1 SNHLY, CDR2 FYNNEI. Trimming took off 8 bases at V and 0 bases at J, with 16 bases between the two ends. CDR3 in amino acids: CASSKGRGMNTEAFF. CDR3 nucleotide sequence: TGTGCCAGCTCTAAGGGGCGGGGGATGAACACTGAAGCTTTCTTT.

This rearrangement joins TRBV19 to TRBJ1-2, with TRBD1 identical over 9 bases. Germline V lookup: CDR1 LNHDA, CDR2 SQIVND (reference sequence). The J segment lost 4 bases and the V segment lost 3 bases, leaving 6 bases of the junction unmatched. The CDR3 has 15 amino acids. CDR3 loop: CASSIGDREGYGYTF. Here the CDR3 DNA reads TGTGCCAGTAGTATCGGGGACAGGGAAGGCTATGGCTACACCTTC.

V is TRBV25-1 and J is TRBJ1-6; D is unresolved. CDR1 and CDR2 (germline): MGHDK, SYGVNS. The ends were cut back, 2 bases at V and 7 bases at J, with 3 bases in the middle. The CDR3 has 12 residues. The CDR3 nucleotides are TGTGCCAGCAGTGAAGGCAATTCACCCCTCCACTTT. Translating it yields CASSEGNSPLHF.

This chain links TRBV7-3 with TRBJ1-1; D ambiguous. V was trimmed by 1 base and J by 0 bases, leaving 9 bases between them. Germline CDR1 and CDR2: SGHTA and FQGTGA. This CDR3 contains 15 residues. Here the CDR3 DNA reads TGTGCCAGCAGCTTAAGGGCAGATTTGAACACTGAAGCTTTCTTT. Translation: CASSLRADLNTEAFF.

The rearrangement uses TRBV2 and TRBJ1-2, with TRBD1 identical over 10 bases. Germline V lookup: CDR1 SNHLY, CDR2 FYNNEI. The CDR3 is 15 residues long. V shed 4 bases, J shed 8 bases, and the junction held 10 bases outside the gene matches. The CDR3 DNA reads TGTGCCAGCAGTGGAAGGGAGGGACAGGGGCAAGGCTACACCTTC. This encodes CASSGREGQGQGYTF.

This chain connects TRBV27 to TRBJ2-7; TRBD2 agrees at 9 bases. There are 15 residues in the CDR3. V trimming: 3 bases; J trimming: 7 bases; junction bases outside the gene matches: 10. The germline CDR1 and CDR2 sequences are MNHEY and SMNVEV (reference sequence). The CDR3 sequence: CASSFSGSFGFEQYF. CDR3 nucleotide sequence: TGTGCCAGCAGTTTTAGCGGGAGTTTTGGTTTTGAGCAGTACTTC.